The 22 T cell receptor beta chains given below trace back to one sample, sequenced in a study of cytomegalovirus exposure and HLA in healthy donors. PCR employed 60 Vbeta and 13 Jbeta primers. Using immunoSEQ multiplex PCR, the repertoire was profiled, and TCRdb retains in-frame clones only, with some absent. This sample has under 200,000 clones, with roughly 77% found just once. Sequenced input: PBMCs. Every receptor here comes from a woman aged 40 to 50 in good health and CMV-seropositive.

CDR3: CASTWASNTEAFF. For the CDR3, the DNA is TGTGCCAGTACCTGGGCCTCGAACACTGAAGCTTTCTTT. The chain employs TRBV19 and TRBJ1-1, with D unclear. The CDR3 totals 13 residues. V dropped 7 bases and J dropped 1 base, with 10 bases sitting between them. The germline CDR1 and CDR2 sequences are LNHDA and SQIVND (reference sequence).

This chain joins TRBV5-1 and TRBJ2-3; 7 bases match TRBD1. Germline V gene data show CDR1 as SGHRS and CDR2 as YFSETQ. V lost 4 bases, J lost 2 bases, and 7 bases stayed unmatched. The CDR3 loop spans 15 amino acids. Here the CDR3 DNA reads TGCGCCAGCAGCCCGGGACAGCCGATCACAGATACGCAGTATTTT. Translating gives CASSPGQPITDTQYF.

The chain recombines TRBV9 with TRBJ2-1; D call uncertain. This CDR3 region has 15 residues. The V gene's germline CDR1 is SGDLS and CDR2 YYNGEE. V lost 0 bases, J lost 3 bases, and 10 bases lay in between. In nucleotides, the CDR3 is TGTGCCAGCAGCGTAGAGAATAGATACTACAATGAGCAGTTCTTC. It is translated as CASSVENRYYNEQFF.

V is TRBV4-3 and J is TRBJ2-3; TRBD2 aligns across 14 bases. In germline, CDR1 is LGHNA, CDR2 YSLEER. J lost 2 bases, V lost 4 bases, and 2 bases had no gene match. The CDR3 spans 16 residues. CDR3 sequence (DNA): TGCGCCAGCAGCCGACTAGCGGGGGGGGCCACAGATACGCAGTATTTT. Its protein product is CASSRLAGGATDTQYF.

V is TRBV4-3 and J is TRBJ2-2, with D perhaps matching TRBD2 (5 bases). The V and J ends lost 3 bases and 4 bases respectively, with 12 bases between them. Germline assignment: CDR1 LGHNA and CDR2 YSLEER. The CDR3 spans 15 residues. In DNA form, the CDR3 reads TGCGCCAGCAGCCAGGGAGTGGCGGTCACCGGGGAGCTGTTTTTT. It is translated as CASSQGVAVTGELFF.

The CDR3: CASSLDIETSGRRVQYF. DNA for the CDR3: TGTGCCAGCAGTTTAGATATCGAGACTAGCGGGAGGCGGGTGCAGTACTTC. The chain links TRBV27 to TRBJ2-7; TRBD2 agrees at 13 bases. Germline loops: CDR1 MNHEY, CDR2 SMNVEV (reference sequence). V shed 2 bases and J 9 bases; nucleotides not matched to a gene: 13. The CDR3 runs 17 residues.

This chain joins TRBV18 and TRBJ1-1; 7 nucleotides match TRBD1. Germline V gives CDR1 KGHSH, CDR2 LQKENI. The CDR3 covers 16 residues. V lost 4 bases to trimming and J lost 0 bases; unmatched junction nucleotides: 8. CDR3 nucleotide sequence: TGTGCCAGCTCACGAAGTTCGGGACAGATGAACACTGAAGCTTTCTTT. Protein sequence: CASSRSSGQMNTEAFF.

The chain uses TRBV18 and TRBJ1-3; 9 nucleotides line up with TRBD1. Germline V gene data show CDR1 as KGHSH and CDR2 as LQKENI. This CDR3 has 15 residues. V shed 3 bases, J shed 0 bases, and the junction held 0 bases outside the gene matches. CDR3 residues: CASSPGQGSGNTIYF. The CDR3 DNA reads TGTGCCAGCTCACCGGGACAGGGCTCTGGAAACACCATATATTTT.

This chain joins TRBV19 and TRBJ2-7, with 10 bases aligning to TRBD1. There are 14 residues in the CDR3. Losses at the gene ends were 10 bases for V and 7 bases for J; bases not matched to a gene: 13. Germline CDR1 is LNHDA and CDR2 is SQIVND (reference sequence). The CDR3 spells CATEPGQGVGEQYF. CDR3 sequence (DNA): TGTGCCACTGAGCCAGGACAGGGGGTAGGGGAGCAGTACTTC.

The table lists this clone with a few counts. The chain has TRBV7-2 and TRBJ2-5; no reliable D call. The DNA end lines up better with TRBJ2-7; the J call may be wrong. The CDR3 length is 11 residues. Looked up from germline, CDR1 is SGHTA and CDR2 is FQGNSA. CDR3 region: CASTDTYEQYF. The CDR3 DNA reads as TGTGCCAGCACCGATACCTACGAGCAGTACTTC.

This sequence joins TRBV4-3 and TRBJ2-1, with 11 nucleotides matching TRBD2. The junction had 2 bases not matched to a gene; V was cut back by 0 bases and J by 4 bases. The CDR3 is 16 residues long. Germline CDR1 LGHNA, CDR2 YSLEER. In nucleotides, the CDR3 is TGCGCCAGCAGCCAAGATAGACTAGCGGGATACAATGAGCAGTTCTTC. Translation gives CASSQDRLAGYNEQFF.

This chain joins TRBV2 and TRBJ1-5; possible D gene TRBD1, 6 bases. The CDR3 contains 15 residues. Trimming left V 3 bases short and J 8 bases short, with 17 bases between. The germline V gene encodes CDR1 SNHLY and CDR2 FYNNEI. The CDR3, as DNA: TGTGCCAGCAGTGAGAGGGGAGGGGGGAATGAGCCCCAGCATTTT. The encoded protein is CASSERGGGNEPQHF.

The gene calls are TRBV10-3 and TRBJ2-1; tentatively, D is TRBD2 (6 bases). The CDR3 spans 17 residues. V lost 2 bases, J lost 0 bases, and 14 bases lay in between. From germline, CDR1 is ENHRY and CDR2 SYGVKD. The CDR3 DNA is TGTGCCATCAGTGAGCGACTAGGGCAGAGCTCCTACAATGAGCAGTTCTTC. Protein sequence: CAISERLGQSSYNEQFF.

The chain couples TRBV5-1 to TRBJ1-2; TRBD1 agrees at 10 bases. V lost 0 bases and J lost 8; bases outside the gene matches: 7. The CDR3 sequence is 15 residues long. Per the germline V gene, CDR1 is SGHRS and CDR2 is YFSETQ. CDR3 bases: TGCGCCAGCAGCTTGGGCAGGACAGGGGGGGAAGGCTACACCTTC. Translated: CASSLGRTGGEGYTF.

The chain couples TRBV6-6 to TRBJ2-7, with TRBD1 as a possible D gene (6 bases). Trimming pared 4 bases from V and 5 bases from J, leaving 15 bases between. Germline assignment: CDR1 MNHNY and CDR2 SVGAGI (reference sequence). This CDR3 comprises 14 residues. CDR3 protein: CASSFTQGSHEQYF. CDR3 sequence (DNA): TGTGCCAGCAGTTTCACTCAGGGGAGCCACGAGCAGTACTTC.

This clone was recorded only once. The CDR3 is CASSFTRGGTGTLEQYF. The CDR3 DNA follows: TGCGCCAGCAGCTTTACCAGGGGGGGGACAGGGACCCTCGAGCAGTACTTC. The chain employs TRBV5-1 and TRBJ2-5, with 9 bases fitting TRBD1. With the DNA end fitting TRBJ2-7 better, the J assignment may be wrong. Germline V CDR1 and CDR2: SGHRS, YFSETQ. The CDR3 extends over 17 amino acids.

The chain combines TRBV28 with TRBJ1-2; 7 bases align to TRBD1. The CDR3 runs to 14 residues. With V trimmed by 5 bases and J by 5 bases, 8 bases remained unmatched. Germline V lookup: CDR1 MDHEN, CDR2 SYDVKM. CDR3 protein: CASSLPGQLYGYTF. CDR3 coding DNA: TGTGCCAGCAGTCTGCCGGGACAGTTATATGGCTACACCTTC.

This chain connects TRBV5-6 to TRBJ2-7; a weak D match, TRBD1 (6 bases). CDR3 length equals 14 residues. Germline V gene lookup returns CDR1 SGHDT and CDR2 YYEEEE. Trimming pared 0 bases from V and 0 bases from J, leaving 7 bases between. DNA for the CDR3: TGTGCCAGCAGCTTGGCAGGGGACTCCTACGAGCAGTACTTC. Its translation: CASSLAGDSYEQYF.

The J gene is TRBJ2-7, the V gene TRBV19, with TRBD2 identical over 8 bases. The CDR3 runs 13 residues. The J segment lost 0 bases and the V segment lost 10 bases, leaving 5 bases of the junction unmatched. Germline V gives CDR1 LNHDA, CDR2 SQIVND (reference sequence). The CDR3 loop is CATRTSGSYEQYF. In nucleotides, the CDR3 is TGTGCCACCCGTACTAGCGGCTCCTACGAGCAGTACTTC. Full variable domain (missing parts from reference TRBV19 and TRBJ2-7): DGGITQSPKYLFRKEGQNVTLSCEQNLNHDAMYWYRQDPGQGLRLIYYSQIVNDFQKGDIAEGYSVSREKKESFPLTVTSAQKNPTAFYLCATRTSGSYEQYFGPGTRLTVT.

This clone was recorded only once. The chain carries TRBV6-5 and TRBJ1-4, with D perhaps TRBD1 (5 bases). The germline V and J ends were trimmed by 6 bases and 7 bases, with 15 bases remaining between them. This CDR3 contains 14 residues. Germline CDR1 MNHEY, CDR2 SVGAGI. The DNA of the CDR3 is TGTGCCAGCAGCTCAGCAGGGTCTACTGAAAAACTGTTTTTT. Translation: CASSSAGSTEKLFF.

CDR3 protein: CASSGQDRARFSAFF. CDR3 sequence (DNA): TGTGCCAGCAGTGGTCAGGACAGGGCACGGTTCTCGGCTTTCTTT. The gene calls are TRBV28 and TRBJ1-1, with 8 bases identical to TRBD1. Unmatched junction bases numbered 16, after V lost 5 bases and J lost 11 bases. The length of the CDR3 is 15 residues. Germline CDR1 reads MDHEN; CDR2 reads SYDVKM.

This clone was seen a few times. The V gene is TRBV29-1, the J gene TRBJ2-7, with 9 bases matching TRBD1. Germline CDR1 and CDR2: SQVTM and ANQGSEA. This CDR3 has 14 residues. The ends lost 5 bases at V and 4 bases at J; junction bases unmatched: 9. The CDR3 coding sequence is TGCAGCGTTAGGGAGACAGGGGGGGGATACGAGCAGTACTTC. Its translation: CSVRETGGGYEQYF.